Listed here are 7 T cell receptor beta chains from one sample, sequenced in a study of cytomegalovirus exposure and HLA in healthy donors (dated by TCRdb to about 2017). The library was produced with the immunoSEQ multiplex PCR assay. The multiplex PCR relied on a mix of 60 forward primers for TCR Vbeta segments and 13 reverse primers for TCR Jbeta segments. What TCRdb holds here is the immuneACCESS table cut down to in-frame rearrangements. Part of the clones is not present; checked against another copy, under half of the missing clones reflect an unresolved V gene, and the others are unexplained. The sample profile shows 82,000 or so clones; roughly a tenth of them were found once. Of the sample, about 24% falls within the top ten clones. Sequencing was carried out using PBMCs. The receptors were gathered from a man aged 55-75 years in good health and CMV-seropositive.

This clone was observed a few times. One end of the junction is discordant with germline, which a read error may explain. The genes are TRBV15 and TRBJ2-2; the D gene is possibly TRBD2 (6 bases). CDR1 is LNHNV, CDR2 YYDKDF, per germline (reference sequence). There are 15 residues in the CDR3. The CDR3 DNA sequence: TGTGCCACCAGCAGAATGCGGGATCGGTCCGGGGAGCCGTTTTTT. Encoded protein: CATSRMRDRSGEPFF.

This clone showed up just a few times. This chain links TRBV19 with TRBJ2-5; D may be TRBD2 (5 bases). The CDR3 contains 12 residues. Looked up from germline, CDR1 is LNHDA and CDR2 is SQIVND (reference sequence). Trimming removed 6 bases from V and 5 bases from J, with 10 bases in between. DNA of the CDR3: TGTGCCAGTAGGCTAGCTGGGGAGACCCAGTACTTC. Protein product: CASRLAGETQYF.

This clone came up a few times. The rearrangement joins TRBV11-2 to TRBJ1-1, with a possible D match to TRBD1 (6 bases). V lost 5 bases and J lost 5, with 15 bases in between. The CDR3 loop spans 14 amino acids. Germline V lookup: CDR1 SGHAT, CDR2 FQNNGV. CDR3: CASSASRGGTEAFF. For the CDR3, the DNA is TGTGCCAGCAGCGCCTCCAGGGGAGGGACTGAAGCTTTCTTT.

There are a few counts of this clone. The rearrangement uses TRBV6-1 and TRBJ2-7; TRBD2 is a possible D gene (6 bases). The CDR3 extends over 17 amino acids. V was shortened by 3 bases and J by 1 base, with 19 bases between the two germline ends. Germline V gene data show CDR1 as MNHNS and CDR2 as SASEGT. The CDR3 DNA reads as TGTGCCAGCAGTGAGGGCTACTCTAGCGCACTTTCCTACGAGCAGTACTTC. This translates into CASSEGYSSALSYEQYF.

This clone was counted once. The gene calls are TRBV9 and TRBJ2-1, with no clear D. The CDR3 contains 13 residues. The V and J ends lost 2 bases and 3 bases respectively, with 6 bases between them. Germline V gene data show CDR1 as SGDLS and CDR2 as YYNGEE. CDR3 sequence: CASSVNSYNEQFF. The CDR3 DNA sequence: TGTGCCAGCAGCGTGAATAGCTACAATGAGCAGTTCTTC. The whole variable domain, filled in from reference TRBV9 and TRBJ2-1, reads DSGVTQTPKHLITATGQRVTLRCSPRSGDLSVYWYQQSLDQGLQFLIQYYNGEERAKGNILERFSAQQFPDLHSELNLSSLELGDSALYFCASSVNSYNEQFFGPGTRLTVL.

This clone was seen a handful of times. The CDR3 here is CASTLETGGHYGYTF. The CDR3 DNA sequence: TGTGCCAGCACCCTAGAAACAGGGGGCCACTATGGCTACACCTTC. V gene TRBV2 combines with J gene TRBJ1-2; TRBD1 matches 9 bases. With 7 bases clipped from V and 3 bases from J, the junction kept 9 bases outside the gene matches. In germline, CDR1 is SNHLY, CDR2 FYNNEI. The CDR3 spans 15 residues.

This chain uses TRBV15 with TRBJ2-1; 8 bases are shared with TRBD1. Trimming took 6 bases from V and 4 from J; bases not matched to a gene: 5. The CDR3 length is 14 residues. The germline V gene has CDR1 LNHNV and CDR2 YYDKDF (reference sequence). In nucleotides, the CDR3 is TGTGCCACCAGGCCGGACAGGGAGTACAATGAGCAGTTCTTC. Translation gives CATRPDREYNEQFF.